This T cell receptor (beta chain) originates from a study of blood T cell repertoires in COVID-19. In the study overall: T cells, B-cell-depleted T cells, or PBMCs provided the cDNA or gDNA that served as material.

The CDR3 contains 14 residues. Germline CDR1 reads GTSNPN; CDR2 reads SVGIG (reference sequence). Trimming at V came to 0 bases and at J to 5 bases, leaving 5 bases not matched to a gene. In the authors' methods: Estimation of nucleated cell counts relied on the amplification of reference gene primers. TCRdb keeps only in-frame clones here, not all; method: immunoSEQ multiplex PCR. The D gene and trimming were derived from the DNA, and the V and J assignments and clone size from that table. The data hold a few hundred thousand clones, with 85% observed a single time. Sequencing input: peripheral blood. This clonotype was sampled from a human donor in a cohort sampled during active COVID-19. This chain joins TRBV30 and TRBJ2-7; 9 bases fit TRBD1. The CDR3 DNA follows: TGTGCCTGGAGTGTCCCCACAGGGGGCGACGAGCAGTACTTC. Protein sequence: CAWSVPTGGDEQYF.